The 12 T cell receptor beta chains listed next were all sequenced from one sample in a study of T cells expressing NK-cell markers. TCRdb re-called the 5' RACE reads; one entry per CDR3 protein, DNA not given. The sample includes almost 450,000 distinct CDR3 sequences. Specimen: blood T cells: a sorted CD56 or NKG2C T cell subset, CD4+ or CD8+ T cells, or bulk PBMC T cells (not recorded which). The receptors derive from a woman aged 18 to 69 in good health.

The chain links TRBV5-5 to TRBJ2-7. This CDR3 region has 13 residues. Germline values: CDR1 SGHKS, CDR2 YYEKEE (reference sequence). This CDR3 reads CASSLGHSNEQYF. The entire variable domain, with the rest obtained from reference TRBV5-5 and TRBJ2-7, is as follows: DAGVTQSPTHLIKTRGQQVTLRCSPISGHKSVSWYQQVLGQGPQFIFQYYEKEERGRGNFPDRFSARQFPNYSSELNVNALLLGDSALYLCASSLGHSNEQYFGPGTRLTVT.

V is TRBV15 and J is TRBJ2-5; TCRdb's D call of TRBD2 is untestable without DNA. This CDR3 is built from 16 residues. CDR1 LNHNV and CDR2 YYDKDF come from the germline V gene (reference sequence). CDR3 sequence: CATRQPWTALQETQYF.

This rearrangement joins TRBV18 to TRBJ2-5; no DNA is available, so the TRBD1 call from TCRdb remains unchecked. CDR1 KGHSH and CDR2 LQKENI come from the germline V gene. The CDR3 has 14 amino acids. Here the CDR3 reads CASSPPGASETQYF.

V is TRBV6-1 and J is TRBJ1-1. In germline, CDR1 is MNHNS, CDR2 SASEGT. The CDR3 totals 13 residues. CDR3 sequence: CASSHGEDTEAFF.

The chain combines TRBV29-1 with TRBJ2-1; TCRdb lists TRBD2, though no DNA is available to test this call. The CDR3 is made up of 13 amino acids. Germline V gene sequence: CDR1 SQVTM, CDR2 ANQGSEA. This chain's CDR3 is CSDLAGDLNEQFF.

The J gene is TRBJ2-1, the V gene TRBV24-1; TCRdb gives TRBD2 as the D gene, but with no DNA this cannot be confirmed. This CDR3 has 19 amino acids. The germline V gene has CDR1 KGHDR and CDR2 SFDVKD. CDR3 sequence reads: CATSDLRTSGTLGYNEQFF.

The rearrangement uses TRBV18 and TRBJ2-3; TCRdb selects TRBD2, and the lack of DNA leaves this call unchecked. The germline gives CDR1 KGHSH, CDR2 LQKENI. CDR3 size: 11 residues. The CDR3 spells CASSKGDFAYF.

V gene TRBV6-5 combines with J gene TRBJ1-2; TCRdb lists TRBD1, though no DNA is available to test this call. The CDR3 extends over 15 amino acids. The germline V gene encodes CDR1 MNHEY and CDR2 SVGAGI. CDR3 region: CASSYVPGRGDGYTF.

V usage is TRBV12-3 or TRBV12-4 and J usage is TRBJ1-5; with no DNA, the TCRdb D assignment of TRBD1 cannot be verified. CDR3 length: 15 residues. CDR3 residues: CASSLQGVSNQPQHF.

The chain joins TRBV29-1 to TRBJ2-1; TCRdb lists TRBD1, though no DNA is available to test this call. The CDR3 is made up of 13 amino acids. The germline CDR1 and CDR2 sequences are SQVTM and ANQGSEA. Here the CDR3 reads CSVDPLGMDEQFF.

V is TRBV29-1 and J is TRBJ2-2; TCRdb names TRBD2, which stays unverified in the absence of DNA. Germline V gives CDR1 SQVTM, CDR2 ANQGSEA. There are 16 residues in the CDR3. The CDR3 region is CSVARTSGSQSGELFF.

The gene calls are TRBV5-1 and TRBJ2-6. The CDR3 has 14 amino acids. Germline V gene lookup returns CDR1 SGHRS and CDR2 YFSETQ. CDR3 protein: CASSRTPGANVLTF.